These T cell receptor beta chains were read from a single sample in a study of high-grade serous ovarian cancer treatment subgroups. TCRdb's copy holds only in-frame clones and misses some; the assay was immunoSEQ multiplex PCR. The data hold approximately 5,400 clones, with 60% to 80% observed a single time. The sequencing sample was made of tumor tissue. These receptors were taken from a human patient with high-grade serous ovarian cancer. The CDR3 runs from the conserved cysteine through the conserved F or W. The D gene is left open where the match is weak. Some rows mark clone size as missing; the rest say once, few, many or name a class of expanded clone.

>once|TRBD1|TRBJ2-7|TRBV28
CASSKAGGRGEQYF
TGTGCCAGCAGCAAGGCAGGGGGCAGAGGGGAGCAGTACTTC
>.|.|TRBJ1-6|TRBV27
CASSLFLGNSPLHF
TGTGCCAGCAGTTTATTTTTGGGTAATTCACCCCTCCACTTT
>.|.|TRBJ2-7|TRBV5-4
CASSLVGEQYF
TGTGCCAGCAGCTTGGTTGGCGAGCAGTACTTC
>.|.|TRBJ2-7|TRBV19
CASSDLYEQYF
TGTGCCAGTAGCGATCTCTACGAGCAGTACTTC
>once|TRBD1|TRBJ2-5|TRBV5-5
CASSSGTGGYGTQYF
TGTGCCAGCAGCTCGGGGACAGGTGGTTACGGGACCCAGTACTTC
>once|.|TRBJ2-7|TRBV4-1
CASSQAREQYF
TGCGCCAGCAGCCAAGCGAGAGAGCAGTACTTC
>.|.|TRBJ1-1|TRBV5-6
CASSFKSKNTEAFF
TGTGCCAGCAGCTTTAAATCTAAGAACACTGAAGCTTTCTTT
>few|.|TRBJ2-5|TRBV7-6
CASSLVGAGSNIGETQYF
TGTGCCAGCAGCTTAGTCGGGGCAGGGAGCAACATCGGAGAGACCCAGTACTTC
>few|TRBD1|TRBJ1-5|TRBV2
CASSGQGHSNQPQHF
TGTGCCAGCAGTGGACAGGGACATAGCAATCAGCCCCAGCATTTT
>.|TRBD1|TRBJ1-1|TRBV18
CASSRQGSDTEAFF
TGTGCCAGCTCACGACAGGGGTCGGACACTGAAGCTTTCTTT
>.|.|TRBJ1-2|TRBV5-8
CASSLVLSPLNYGYTF
TGTGCCAGCAGCTTGGTCCTGAGCCCCCTTAACTATGGCTACACCTTC
>large|.|TRBJ1-1|TRBV7-9
CASSPPQLRAAFF
TGTGCCAGCAGCCCGCCCCAATTACGGGCCGCTTTCTTT
>.|TRBD1|TRBJ2-1|TRBV5-4
CASSRYGQGYNEQFF
TGTGCCAGCAGCCGTTACGGACAGGGATACAATGAGCAGTTCTTC